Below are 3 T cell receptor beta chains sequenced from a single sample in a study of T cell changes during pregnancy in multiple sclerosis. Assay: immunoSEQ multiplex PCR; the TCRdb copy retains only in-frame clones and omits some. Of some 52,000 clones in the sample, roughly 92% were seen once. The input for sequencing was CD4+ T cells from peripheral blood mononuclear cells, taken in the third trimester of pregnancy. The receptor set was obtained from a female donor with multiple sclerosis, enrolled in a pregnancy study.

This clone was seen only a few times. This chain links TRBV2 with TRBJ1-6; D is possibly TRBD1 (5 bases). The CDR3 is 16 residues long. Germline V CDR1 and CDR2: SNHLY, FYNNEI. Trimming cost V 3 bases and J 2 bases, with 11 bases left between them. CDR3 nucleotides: TGTGCCAGCAGTGAGGACACCCCCCCCTATAATTCACCCCTCCACTTT. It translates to CASSEDTPPYNSPLHF.

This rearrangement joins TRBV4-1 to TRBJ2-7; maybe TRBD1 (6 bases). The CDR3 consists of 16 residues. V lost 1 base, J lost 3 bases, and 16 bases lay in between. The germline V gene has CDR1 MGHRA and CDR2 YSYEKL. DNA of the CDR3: TGCGCCAGCAGCCAAGCCCCCGGACAGACCCTCTACGAGCAGTACTTC. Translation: CASSQAPGQTLYEQYF.

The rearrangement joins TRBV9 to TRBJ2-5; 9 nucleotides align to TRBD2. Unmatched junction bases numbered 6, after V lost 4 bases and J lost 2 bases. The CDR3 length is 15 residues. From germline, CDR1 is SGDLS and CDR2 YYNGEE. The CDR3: CASSPPTSGQETQYF. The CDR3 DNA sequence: TGTGCCAGCAGCCCTCCGACTAGCGGTCAAGAGACCCAGTACTTC.